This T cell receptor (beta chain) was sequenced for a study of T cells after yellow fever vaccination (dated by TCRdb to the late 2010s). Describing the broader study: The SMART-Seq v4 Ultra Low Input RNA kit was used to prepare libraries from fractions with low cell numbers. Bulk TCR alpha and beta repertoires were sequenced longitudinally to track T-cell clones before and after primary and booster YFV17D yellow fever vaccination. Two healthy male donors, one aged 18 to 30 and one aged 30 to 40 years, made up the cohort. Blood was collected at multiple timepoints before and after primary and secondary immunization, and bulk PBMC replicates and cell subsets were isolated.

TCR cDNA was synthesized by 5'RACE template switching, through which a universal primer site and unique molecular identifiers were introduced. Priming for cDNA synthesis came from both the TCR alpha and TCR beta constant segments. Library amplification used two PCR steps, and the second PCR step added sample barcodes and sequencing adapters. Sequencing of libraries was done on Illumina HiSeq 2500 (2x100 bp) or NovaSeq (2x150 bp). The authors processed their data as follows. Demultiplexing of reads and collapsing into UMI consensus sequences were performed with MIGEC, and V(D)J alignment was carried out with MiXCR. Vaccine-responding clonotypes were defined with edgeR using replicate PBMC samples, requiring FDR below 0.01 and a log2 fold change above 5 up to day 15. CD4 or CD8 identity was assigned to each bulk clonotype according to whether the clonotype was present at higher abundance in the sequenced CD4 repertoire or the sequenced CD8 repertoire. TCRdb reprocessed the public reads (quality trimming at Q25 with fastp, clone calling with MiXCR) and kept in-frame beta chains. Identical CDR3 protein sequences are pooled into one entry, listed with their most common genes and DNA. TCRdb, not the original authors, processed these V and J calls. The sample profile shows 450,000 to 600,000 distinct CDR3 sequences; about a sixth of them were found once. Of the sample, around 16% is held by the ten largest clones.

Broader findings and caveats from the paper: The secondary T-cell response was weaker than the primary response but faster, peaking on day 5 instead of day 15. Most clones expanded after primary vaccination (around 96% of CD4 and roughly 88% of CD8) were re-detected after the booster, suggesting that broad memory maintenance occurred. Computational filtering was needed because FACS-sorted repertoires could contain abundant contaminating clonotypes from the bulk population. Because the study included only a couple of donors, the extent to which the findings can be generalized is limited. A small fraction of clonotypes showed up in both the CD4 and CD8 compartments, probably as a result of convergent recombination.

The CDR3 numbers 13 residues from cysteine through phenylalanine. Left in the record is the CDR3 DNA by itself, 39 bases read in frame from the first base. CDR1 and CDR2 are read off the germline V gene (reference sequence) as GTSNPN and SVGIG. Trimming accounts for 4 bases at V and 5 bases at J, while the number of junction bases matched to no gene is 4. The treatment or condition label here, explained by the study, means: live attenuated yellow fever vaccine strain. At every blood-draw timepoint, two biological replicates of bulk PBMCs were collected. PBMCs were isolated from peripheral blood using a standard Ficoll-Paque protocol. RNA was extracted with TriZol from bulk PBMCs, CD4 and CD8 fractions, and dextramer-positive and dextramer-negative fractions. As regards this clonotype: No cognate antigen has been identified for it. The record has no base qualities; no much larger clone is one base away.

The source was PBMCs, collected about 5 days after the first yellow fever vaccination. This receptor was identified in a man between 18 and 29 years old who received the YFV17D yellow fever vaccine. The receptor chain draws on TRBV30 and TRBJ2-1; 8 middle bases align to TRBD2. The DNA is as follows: TGTGCCTGGAATGCGGGGGGACACAATGAGCAGTTCTTC. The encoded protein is CAWNAGGHNEQFF.